The sequence of this TCR beta chain was determined in a study of cytomegalovirus exposure and HLA in healthy donors. Points from the study as a whole: The classifier was said to identify cytomegalovirus status with high specificity and sensitivity.

Use of 60 Vbeta and 13 Jbeta primers characterized the PCR. Sequencing was performed with immunoSEQ multiplex PCR; in TCRdb, only in-frame clones are kept and a portion is missing. The sample shows about 50,000 clones, approximately 72% of them seen only once. Trimming took 4 bases from V and 7 from J, leaving 14 bases between them. Germline values: CDR1 SGHVS, CDR2 FNYEAQ. This CDR3 has 14 residues. Points on this clone: Its antigen is as yet unknown.

The source of this sequence is a woman aged 45 to 65 in good health and CMV-seronegative. This rearrangement joins TRBV7-6 to TRBJ2-1; D unresolved. Input material: PBMCs. The CDR3 region is CASSYSGPLNEQFF. For the CDR3, the DNA is TGTGCCAGCAGCTATTCAGGCCCTCTTAATGAGCAGTTCTTC.